Listed below are T cell receptor beta chains from one sample, sequenced in a study of T cell responses to AZD1222 COVID-19 vaccine. Data came from immunoSEQ multiplex PCR; TCRdb stores just in-frame clones and leaves some out. The profile covers tens of thousands of clones, with 88% appearing a single time and 10% taken by the ten largest. Sequences were derived from peripheral blood, sampled on day 0 of MenACWY control vaccination. These receptors all come from an adult in good health. The CDR3 runs from the conserved cysteine through the conserved F or W. Fields, in order: V gene, J gene, clone size, D gene, CDR3 protein, CDR3 DNA. D genes are given only for firm matches. The size field is filled for only some rows; it gives once, few, many or a size class.

>TRBV24-1|TRBJ1-2|-|-
CATSDSKTGINYGYTF
TGTGCCACCAGTGATTCAAAGACAGGAATAAACTATGGCTACACCTTC
>TRBV3-1/TRBV3-2|TRBJ1-5|-|-
CASRLRRERQPQHF
TGTGCCAGCAGACTGAGGAGGGAGAGACAGCCCCAGCATTTT
>TRBV15|TRBJ2-7|-|TRBD1
CATSRETGGAIPREQYF
TGTGCCACCAGCAGAGAGACAGGGGGCGCTATCCCTCGCGAGCAGTACTTC
>TRBV11-2|TRBJ2-5|-|TRBD2
CASSSGDASGEQETQYF
TGTGCCAGCAGCTCGGGTGACGCTAGCGGCGAACAAGAGACCCAGTACTTC
>TRBV5-1|TRBJ1-4|-|TRBD1
CASSSQGAGTNEKLFF
TGCGCCAGCAGCTCACAGGGGGCGGGAACTAATGAAAAACTGTTTTTT
>TRBV5-1|TRBJ1-4|-|-
CASSRDGPTNEKLFF
TGCGCCAGCAGCCGGGACGGACCAACTAATGAAAAACTGTTTTTT
>TRBV19|TRBJ2-3|-|-
CASSLSGGTDTQYF
TGTGCCAGTAGCCTATCAGGGGGCACAGATACGCAGTATTTT
>TRBV6-5|TRBJ2-1|-|-
CASSYVGGDEQFF
TGTGCCAGCAGTTACGTGGGGGGTGATGAGCAGTTCTTC
>TRBV7-9|TRBJ1-2|-|TRBD1
CASSLPGTGGANYGYTF
TGTGCCAGCAGCTTACCGGGGACAGGGGGAGCAAACTATGGCTACACCTTC
>TRBV30|TRBJ1-5|once|-
CASGQTGGPQHF
TGTGCCTCCGGACAGACCGGGGGGCCCCAGCATTTT
>TRBV7-9|TRBJ2-1|once|-
CALADRAGAQTYNEQFF
TGTGCACTGGCGGATCGGGCGGGCGCGCAAACCTACAATGAGCAGTTCTTC